There are a few counts of the clone carrying this T cell receptor (beta chain). What it binds is not known. This specimen comes from a study of blood T cells in healthy people across ages. Findings and caveats of the study: A strong correlation was found between TCR beta diversity and the percentage of naive T cells.

Then a second PCR, running about 7 to 11 cycles, was carried out with a sample-barcoded 5' primer and a J-beta primer mix. A 12-random-nucleotide template-switch adaptor tagged each cDNA molecule. MiXCR was run by TCRdb on the 5' RACE reads, yielding one entry per CDR3 protein. This sample has around 1,700,000 distinct CDR3 sequences; under 30% occur once, and the top ten carry about 8%. The length of the CDR3 is 15 residues. Germline V gene lookup returns CDR1 SEHNR and CDR2 FQNEAQ (reference sequence). V was trimmed by 1 base and J by 6 bases, leaving 14 bases between them. The clonotype comes from a woman aged 30 to 39 in good health. The sequenced sample consisted of blood. V and J are TRBV7-9 and TRBJ2-3; a weak D match, TRBD2 (7 bases). The CDR3 region is CASSLDGGGWDTQYF. In DNA, the CDR3 is TGTGCCAGCAGCTTAGACGGCGGGGGCTGGGATACGCAGTATTTT.